This TCR beta chain was documented in a study of control samples from healthy donors and cancer patients. The germline V gene encodes CDR1 LGHNA and CDR2 YNFKEQ. V trimming: 0 bases; J trimming: 4 bases; junction bases outside the gene matches: 5. There are 18 residues in the CDR3. Here immunoSEQ multiplex PCR was the method, and the copy in TCRdb shows in-frame clones only, minus some. The sample includes roughly 180,000 clones, around 94% of them seen just once. The clonotype originates from a young woman in good health. The chain joins TRBV4-2 to TRBJ2-3; the match to TRBD2 covers 15 bases. Sequences were obtained from blood. CDR3 coding DNA: TGTGCCAGCAGCCAAGACGGGACTAGCGGGGGGATTTCAGATACGCAGTATTTT. This gives the protein CASSQDGTSGGISDTQYF.